Included here is one T cell receptor (beta chain) sequence, with context. This record comes from a study of blood T cell repertoires in COVID-19. For the study at large: From T cells, B-cell-depleted T cells, or PBMCs came the material, which was cDNA or gDNA.

Data came from immunoSEQ multiplex PCR; TCRdb stores just in-frame clones and leaves some out. The sample lists roughly 43,000 clones, approximately 90% occurring once. CDR3 length: 13 residues. V was clipped by 4 bases and J by 4 bases; unmatched bases: 3. Germline V gene lookup returns CDR1 LNHDA and CDR2 SQIVND (reference sequence). This receptor was identified in a woman aged 50 to 60 who had recovered from COVID-19. The sequenced sample was PBMCs or T cells enriched from blood (not recorded which). V gene TRBV19 combines with J gene TRBJ1-1, with 7 bases identical to TRBD1. The CDR3 DNA follows: TGTGCCAGTAGTACGACAGGGCTCACTGAAGCTTTCTTT. It encodes CASSTTGLTEAFF.